The clone carrying this T cell receptor (beta chain) has just a few counts. The antigen is unknown. Every HIV-positive participant received treatment in the United States. This record belongs to a study of long-term antiretroviral therapy in people with HIV. Findings and limits, study-wide: Control repertoires displayed wider CDR3 length ranges than the HIV repertoires. Diversity rose after ART but stayed below transplant donor controls.

The libraries were made with immunoSEQ v3.0 at survey level. TCRdb's copy holds only in-frame clones and misses some; the assay was immunoSEQ multiplex PCR. The repertoire holds 21,000 or so clones, with over 75% as singletons. CDR1 is SGHTA and CDR2 is FQGTGA in the germline V gene. Trimming took 4 bases from V and 7 from J, leaving 17 bases between them. The CDR3 runs 16 residues. The sequencing here drew on unsorted PBMCs, taken 0.3 years after starting antiretroviral therapy. The V gene is TRBV7-3, the J gene TRBJ1-6; D is ambiguous. This TCR derives from a man between 50 and 59 years old with HIV. This CDR3 is CASSSGSRSSNSPLHF. DNA of the CDR3: TGTGCCAGCAGCTCGGGGTCGAGGTCGTCAAATTCACCCCTCCACTTT.